Sequencing of this TCR beta chain was carried out in a study of T cell responses to AZD1222 COVID-19 vaccine. Across the study: Researchers grouped second doses given at about 4 or about 12 weeks into one pool.

V was shortened by 1 base and J by 2 bases, with 9 bases between the two germline ends. Germline assignment: CDR1 SQVTM and CDR2 ANQGSEA. CDR3 length equals 13 residues. This table comes from immunoSEQ multiplex PCR, and its TCRdb copy is limited to in-frame clones, with some not included. The sample lists about 110,000 clones; about 86% were seen once. This sequence was found in an adult in good health. The chain combines TRBV29-1 with TRBJ2-7; D unresolved. The sequenced sample was peripheral blood, obtained on day 0 of AZD1222 vaccination. CDR3 amino acids: CSVEGGPTYEQYF. The CDR3 coding sequence is TGCAGCGTTGAAGGGGGTCCTACCTACGAGCAGTACTTC.